The source of this TCR beta chain is a study of response to subunit inactivated influenza vaccine. General study points: The study's authors posited that every seasonal influenza vaccination enlists few new T cells.

Remarks on this clonotype: The antigen is undetermined.

In germline, CDR1 is MNHNS, CDR2 SASEGT. The ends lost 3 bases at V and 10 bases at J; junction bases unmatched: 6. This CDR3 is built from 13 residues. TCRdb processed the RT-PCR reads anew with MiXCR; each CDR3 protein has one entry. The sample lists roughly 170,000 distinct CDR3 sequences, about 10% occurring once. The rearrangement joins TRBV6-1 to TRBJ1-1, with TRBD1 matching over 9 bases. The material was non-naive T cells sorted from PBMCs, obtained on the day of vaccination. The source of this sequence is a man between 50 and 59 years old who received an inactivated influenza vaccine. As DNA, the CDR3 is TGTGCCAGCAGTGACCGGGGACAGGGCGCAGCTTTCTTT. Translated, it gives CASSDRGQGAAFF.